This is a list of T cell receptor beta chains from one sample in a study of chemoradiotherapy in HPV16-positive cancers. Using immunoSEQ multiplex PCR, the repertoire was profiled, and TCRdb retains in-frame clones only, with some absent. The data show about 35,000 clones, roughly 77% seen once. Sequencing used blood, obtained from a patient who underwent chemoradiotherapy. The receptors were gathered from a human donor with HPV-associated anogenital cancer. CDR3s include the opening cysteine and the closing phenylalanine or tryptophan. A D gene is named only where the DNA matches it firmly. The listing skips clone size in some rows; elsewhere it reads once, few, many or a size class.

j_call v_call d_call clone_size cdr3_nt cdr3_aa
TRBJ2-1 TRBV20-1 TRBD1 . TGCAGTGCTACAGGGGGCGATGAGCAGTTCTTC CSATGGDEQFF
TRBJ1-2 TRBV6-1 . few TGTGCCAGCAGTGAAGGGGGGACGGGCTACACCTTC CASSEGGTGYTF
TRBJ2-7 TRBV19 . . TGTGCCAGTAGTAGCGGGACCGAAAGCTCCTACGAGCAGTACTTC CASSSGTESSYEQYF
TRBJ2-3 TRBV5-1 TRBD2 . TGCGCCAGCAGCTTAGGTAGCGGGGGGACCCAATTCACAGATACGCAGTATTTT CASSLGSGGTQFTDTQYF
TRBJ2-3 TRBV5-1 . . TGCGCCAGCAGCTTGATCCAGGGGATCACAGATACGCAGTATTTT CASSLIQGITDTQYF
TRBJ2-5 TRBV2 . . TGTGCCAGCAGGGTACAAAGTACGCGGCTAGAGACCCAGTACTTC CASRVQSTRLETQYF
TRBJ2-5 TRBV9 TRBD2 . TGTGCCAGCAGCGTAGCTGGCTTGGGGGGGGAGACCCAGTACTTC CASSVAGLGGETQYF
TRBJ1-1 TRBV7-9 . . TGTGCCAGCAGCCTAGGCACTGAAGCTTTCTTT CASSLGTEAFF
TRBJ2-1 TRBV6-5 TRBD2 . TGTGCCAGCAGTCGCATAGCGGGGGGAAACAATGAGCAGTTCTTC CASSRIAGGNNEQFF
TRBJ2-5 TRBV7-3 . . TGTGCCAGCAGCTTAACCCCCCCCGCCGAGACCCAGTACTTC CASSLTPPAETQYF
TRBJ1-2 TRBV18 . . TGTGCCAGCTCACCAACAAGGGACCGAAGGGACTATGGCTACACCTTC CASSPTRDRRDYGYTF
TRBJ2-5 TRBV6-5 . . TGTGCCAGCAGTTACTCGGGGGGGCTAGAGACCCAGTACTTC CASSYSGGLETQYF
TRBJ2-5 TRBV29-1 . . TGCAGCGGAACCCGGAGGCAAGAGACCCAGTACTTC CSGTRRQETQYF
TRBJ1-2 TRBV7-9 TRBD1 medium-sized TGTGCCAGCAGCTTAGATGTCACAGGGGTAGGCTACACCTTC CASSLDVTGVGYTF
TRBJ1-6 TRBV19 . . TGTGCCAGTAGTACCGTATCCTTCATAGCCCTCCACTTT CASSTVSFIALHF
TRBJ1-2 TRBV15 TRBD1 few TGTGCCACCAGCAGGGACAGGGGCCCGGGTGGCTACACCTTC CATSRDRGPGGYTF
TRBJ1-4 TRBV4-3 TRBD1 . TGCGCCAGCAGCCAAGGACAGGGAACTAATGAAAAACTGTTTTTT CASSQGQGTNEKLFF
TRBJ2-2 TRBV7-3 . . TGTGCCAGCAGCTCCCGCGCCGGGGAGCTGTTTTTT CASSSRAGELFF
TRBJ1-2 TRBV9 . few TGTGCCAGCAGCCACCCAAGGTCGGGGGGGGATGGCTACACCTTC CASSHPRSGGDGYTF
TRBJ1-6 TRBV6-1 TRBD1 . TGTGCCAGCAATAGGGGGCCCTCCTATAATTCACCCCTCCACTTT CASNRGPSYNSPLHF
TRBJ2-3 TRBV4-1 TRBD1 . TGCGCCAGCAGCCAAGATCGACAGGGGATCGGTACAGATACGCAGTATTTT CASSQDRQGIGTDTQYF
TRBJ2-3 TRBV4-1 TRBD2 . TGCGCCAGCATCGGCGGGGGGGACACAGATACGCAGTATTTT CASIGGGDTDTQYF
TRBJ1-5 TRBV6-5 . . TGTGCCAGCAGTTCGGGGGGGAGCAATCAGCCCCAGCATTTT CASSSGGSNQPQHF
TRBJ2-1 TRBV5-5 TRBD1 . TGTGCCAGCAGCTTGGTGGGGACAGGGGGGGGCAATGAGCAGTTCTTC CASSLVGTGGGNEQFF
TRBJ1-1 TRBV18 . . TGTGCCAGCTCACCCAAAAACAGGGAAGCTTTCTTT CASSPKNREAFF
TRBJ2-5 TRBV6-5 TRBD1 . TGTGCCAGCAGGGGACGACAGGGGAGGAGGGAGACCCAGTACTTC CASRGRQGRRETQYF
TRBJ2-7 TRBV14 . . TGTGCCAGCAGCCAAGTGGCGGGCCCCCGGGGAAGGAGCTTTAGCGAGCAGTACTTC CASSQVAGPRGRSFSEQYF
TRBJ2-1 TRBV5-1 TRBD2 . TGCGCCAGCAGCCTAGCGGGGGGGCCTTATGATGAGCAGTTCTTC CASSLAGGPYDEQFF
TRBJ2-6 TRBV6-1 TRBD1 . TGTGCCAGCAGTGAAGATACAGGGGTTGGGGCCAACGTCCTGACTTTC CASSEDTGVGANVLTF
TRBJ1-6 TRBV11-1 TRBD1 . TGTGCCAGCAGCAGAAGCCGGGACAGGGGTTTGAATTCACCCCTCCACTTT CASSRSRDRGLNSPLHF
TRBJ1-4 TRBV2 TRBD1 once TGTGCCAGCAGTGTACAGGGGTTCGGGTCTACTAATGAAAAACTGTTTTTT CASSVQGFGSTNEKLFF
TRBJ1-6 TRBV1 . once TGCACCAGCAGCCAAGATCTGTCGGGGGCTGATTTTTCACCCCTCCACTTT CTSSQDLSGADFSPLHF
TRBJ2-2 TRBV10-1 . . TGCGCCAGCAGCAGGGTGGGGACCGGGGAGCTGTTTTTT CASSRVGTGELFF
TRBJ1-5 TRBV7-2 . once TGTGCCAGCAGCTTAGTAGGGGGACGACAGCCCCAGCATTTT CASSLVGGRQPQHF
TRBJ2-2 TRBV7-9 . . TGTGCCAGCAGCCTCTCCACCGGGGAGCTGTTTTTT CASSLSTGELFF